A selection of T cell receptor beta chains follows, all from one sample in a study of blood T cell repertoires in COVID-19. The repertoire was sequenced with immunoSEQ multiplex PCR; TCRdb's copy has only in-frame clones and lacks some. The sample contains hundreds of thousands of clones, more than 70% of which appear only once. The specimen was PBMCs or T cells enriched from blood (not recorded which). The origin of the receptors is a man aged 25-45 years with acute COVID-19. Each CDR3 is given with its conserved first and last residue. D genes are given only for firm matches. Expanded clones are given a class, and other clones once, few, many or no size at all.

TRBJ1-1 | TRBD1 | TRBV29-1 | NA | CSVDRGPEAFF | TGCAGCGTTGACAGGGGGCCTGAAGCTTTCTTT
TRBJ1-1 | TRBD1 | TRBV2 | NA | CASSERGTGLSTEAFF | TGTGCCAGCAGTGAACGTGGGACAGGGCTGTCGACTGAAGCTTTCTTT
TRBJ2-2 | NA | TRBV11-3 | NA | CASSLTGGGGTGELFF | TGTGCCAGCAGCTTAACGGGAGGAGGGGGCACCGGGGAGCTGTTTTTT
TRBJ2-7 | TRBD2 | TRBV18 | NA | CASSPFRLGGPYEQYF | TGTGCCAGCTCACCCTTTAGGTTGGGAGGGCCCTACGAGCAGTACTTC
TRBJ2-6 | NA | TRBV7-3 | NA | CASSLTRVSGANVLTF | TGTGCCAGCAGCTTAACGAGGGTCTCTGGGGCCAACGTCCTGACTTTC
TRBJ2-5 | TRBD1 | TRBV10-3 | NA | CAIRPRDSHIQYF | TGTGCCATCAGACCCCGGGACAGCCATATCCAGTACTTC
TRBJ2-7 | NA | TRBV18 | NA | CASSPPTTDYEQYF | TGTGCCAGCTCACCACCGACAACAGACTACGAGCAGTACTTC
TRBJ1-1 | NA | TRBV30 | NA | CASTDSRGFWNTEAFF | TGTGCCTCGACCGACTCCAGGGGTTTCTGGAACACTGAAGCTTTCTTT
TRBJ1-1 | NA | TRBV12-3/TRBV12-4 | NA | CASSYGTEAFF | TGTGCCAGCAGTTACGGCACTGAAGCTTTCTTT
TRBJ2-1 | NA | TRBV7-9 | NA | CASSPFSVYNEQFF | TGTGCCAGCAGCCCCTTCAGTGTATACAATGAGCAGTTCTTC
TRBJ1-1 | NA | TRBV30 | NA | CAWSVRWGGTEAFF | TGTGCCTGGAGTGTACGGTGGGGGGGCACTGAAGCTTTCTTT
TRBJ1-2 | TRBD1 | TRBV6-1 | NA | CASSEDRGADGYTF | TGTGCCAGCAGTGAAGACAGGGGCGCAGATGGCTACACCTTC
TRBJ1-2 | TRBD1 | TRBV29-1 | NA | CSVPGQGQYGYTF | TGCAGCGTCCCGGGTCAGGGACAGTATGGCTACACCTTC
TRBJ1-2 | TRBD1 | TRBV28 | once | CASSHQGALSYTF | TGTGCCAGCAGTCATCAGGGGGCTCTGTCCTACACCTTC
TRBJ2-5 | TRBD1 | TRBV5-1 | NA | CASSLGTDRETQYF | TGCGCCAGCAGTCTCGGGACAGATCGAGAGACCCAGTACTTC
TRBJ2-2 | TRBD1 | TRBV5-1 | NA | CASSLEGGFGGELFF | TGCGCCAGCAGCTTGGAAGGGGGCTTTGGCGGGGAGCTGTTTTTT
TRBJ1-1 | NA | TRBV28 | few | CASILVMNTEAFF | TGTGCCAGCATCTTAGTTATGAACACTGAAGCTTTCTTT
TRBJ1-1 | NA | TRBV14 | NA | CASSQGGGDYKAFF | TGTGCCAGCAGCCAGGGAGGGGGTGATTACAAAGCTTTCTTT
TRBJ2-3 | TRBD1 | TRBV7-6 | NA | CASSLAPTGGKADTQYF | TGTGCCAGCAGCTTAGCCCCAACAGGGGGCAAAGCAGATACGCAGTATTTT
TRBJ1-4 | NA | TRBV5-4 | NA | CASSLQGPTNEKLFF | TGTGCCAGCAGCTTACAGGGTCCGACTAATGAAAAACTGTTTTTT
TRBJ2-5 | NA | TRBV10-3 | few | CAISATTPMETQYF | TGTGCCATCAGTGCTACCACGCCCATGGAGACCCAGTACTTC
TRBJ2-1 | TRBD2 | TRBV2 | once | CASIRRGGGYNEQFF | TGTGCCAGCATAAGGCGGGGGGGCGGTTACAATGAGCAGTTCTTC
TRBJ2-1 | TRBD2 | TRBV6-2/TRBV6-3 | NA | CASSRLAGEASSYNEQFF | TGTGCCAGCAGTAGACTAGCGGGGGAGGCGAGCTCCTACAATGAGCAGTTCTTC
TRBJ2-1 | TRBD2 | TRBV5-1 | NA | CASSVLAGGSWNEQFF | TGCGCCAGCAGCGTACTAGCGGGGGGCTCGTGGAATGAGCAGTTCTTC
TRBJ1-4 | TRBD1 | TRBV27 | few | CASSLSGQFNEKLFF | TGTGCCAGCAGTTTATCGGGACAGTTTAATGAAAAACTGTTTTTT
TRBJ1-1 | TRBD1 | TRBV10-3 | few | CAISESSAGGAQTEAFF | TGTGCCATCAGTGAGTCTTCGGCAGGGGGCGCCCAAACTGAAGCTTTCTTT
TRBJ1-1 | NA | TRBV5-4 | NA | CASSPDTEAFF | TGTGCCAGCAGCCCGGACACTGAAGCTTTCTTT
TRBJ1-5 | TRBD1 | TRBV27 | few | CASSPTGGNQPQHF | TGTGCCAGCAGTCCCACAGGGGGCAATCAGCCCCAGCATTTT
TRBJ2-7 | TRBD2 | TRBV5-1 | NA | CASSLGPTSGGYEQYF | TGCGCCAGCAGCTTGGGCCCAACTAGCGGGGGGTACGAGCAGTACTTC
TRBJ2-7 | NA | TRBV9 | NA | CASSVVGSSYEQYF | TGTGCCAGCAGCGTAGTCGGTTCCTCCTACGAGCAGTACTTC
TRBJ2-7 | TRBD1 | TRBV5-1 | NA | CATEGRQGTSYEQYF | TGCGCCACCGAGGGACGACAGGGGACCTCCTACGAGCAGTACTTC
TRBJ1-5 | NA | TRBV9 | NA | CASSADASTGLRSNQPQHF | TGTGCCAGCAGCGCAGATGCATCTACAGGGCTAAGGAGCAATCAGCCCCAGCATTTT
TRBJ2-1 | NA | TRBV10-1 | NA | CASSVTSYNEQFF | TGCGCCAGCAGTGTGACTAGTTACAATGAGCAGTTCTTC
TRBJ2-7 | NA | TRBV29-1 | NA | CSVSVVDEQYF | TGCAGCGTCTCGGTAGTTGACGAGCAGTACTTC
TRBJ2-1 | NA | TRBV24-1 | NA | CATSDPGETEQNEQFF | TGTGCCACCAGTGATCCAGGGGAAACGGAGCAAAATGAGCAGTTCTTC
TRBJ1-2 | NA | TRBV6-5 | NA | CATTEYYGYTF | TGTGCCACTACAGAATACTATGGCTACACCTTC
TRBJ2-3 | TRBD2 | TRBV18 | few | CASSRGTSGGPGDTQYF | TGTGCCAGCTCACGGGGGACTAGCGGGGGGCCCGGAGATACGCAGTATTTT
TRBJ1-6 | NA | TRBV6-5 | NA | CASSWVSGQDNSPLHF | TGTGCCAGCAGTTGGGTTTCAGGACAAGATAATTCACCCCTCCACTTT
TRBJ2-2 | NA | TRBV4-2 | few | CASSPKEGMVGAELFF | TGTGCCAGCAGCCCGAAAGAAGGCATGGTTGGGGCGGAGCTGTTTTTT
TRBJ1-5 | NA | TRBV19 | few | CASRSGGSSNQPQHF | TGTGCCAGTAGAAGTGGGGGCTCAAGCAATCAGCCCCAGCATTTT
TRBJ2-3 | TRBD1 | TRBV19 | NA | CASSQTGGSDTQYF | TGTGCCAGTAGCCAAACAGGGGGGTCAGATACGCAGTATTTT
TRBJ2-3 | NA | TRBV3-1/TRBV3-2 | NA | CASSQDYPGLQTGGTDTQYF | TGTGCCAGCAGCCAAGATTATCCTGGACTCCAGACGGGAGGCACAGATACGCAGTATTTT
TRBJ2-7 | NA | TRBV18 | NA | CASSPGRAPFEQYF | TGTGCCAGCTCACCAGGGCGGGCCCCGTTCGAGCAGTACTTC
TRBJ2-5 | TRBD2 | TRBV2 | NA | CASSEGAGGQGETQYF | TGTGCCAGCTCTGAGGGAGCGGGGGGGCAGGGAGAGACCCAGTACTTC
TRBJ2-3 | TRBD2 | TRBV11-3 | NA | CASSWGGNTDTQYF | TGTGCCAGCAGCTGGGGAGGGAACACAGATACGCAGTATTTT
TRBJ2-1 | NA | TRBV3-1/TRBV3-2 | NA | CASSLAEAGQFF | TGTGCCAGCAGCTTGGCCGAGGCCGGGCAGTTCTTC
TRBJ1-6 | TRBD1 | TRBV30 | NA | CAWRGTGGASPLHF | TGTGCCTGGAGGGGGACAGGCGGGGCTTCACCCCTCCACTTT
TRBJ1-6 | TRBD1 | TRBV28 | few | CATGGQISYNSPLHF | TGTGCCACAGGGGGCCAGATTAGCTATAATTCACCCCTCCACTTT
TRBJ2-3 | TRBD2 | TRBV14 | NA | CASSQDAGGFRKNTQYF | TGTGCCAGCAGCCAAGATGCGGGGGGCTTTCGGAAGAATACGCAGTATTTT
TRBJ1-5 | NA | TRBV4-1 | NA | CASSQGMGGPGNQPQHF | TGCGCCAGCAGCCAAGGAATGGGGGGGCCGGGCAATCAGCCCCAGCATTTT
TRBJ1-1 | TRBD1 | TRBV5-1 | NA | CASEGQGNTEAFF | TGCGCCAGCGAAGGACAGGGGAACACTGAAGCTTTCTTT
TRBJ2-7 | TRBD2 | TRBV11-2 | few | CASSLLAGGLSYEQYF | TGTGCCAGCAGCTTATTAGCGGGGGGCCTCTCCTACGAGCAGTACTTC
TRBJ2-7 | NA | TRBV7-6 | NA | CASSLARRGYEQYF | TGTGCCAGCAGCTTAGCGCGCCGGGGATACGAGCAGTACTTC
TRBJ2-1 | TRBD1 | TRBV9 | few | CASSPMTGTKGQFF | TGTGCCAGCAGCCCCATGACAGGGACAAAAGGGCAGTTCTTC
TRBJ2-7 | TRBD1 | TRBV2 | NA | CASSEVGTVGLDEQYF | TGTGCCAGCAGTGAAGTTGGGACAGTGGGTCTGGACGAGCAGTACTTC
TRBJ2-7 | NA | TRBV1 | NA | CTSSLPIGGPQSEQYF | TGCACCAGCAGCCTACCTATCGGGGGGCCTCAGAGCGAGCAGTACTTC
TRBJ2-7 | TRBD1 | TRBV11-3 | NA | CASSLEGQPYEQYF | TGTGCCAGCAGCTTAGAGGGACAGCCCTACGAGCAGTACTTC